Presented here are 14 T cell receptor beta chains from one specimen sequenced in a study of shared clonotypes between healthy human individuals. Here immunoSEQ multiplex PCR was the method, and the copy in TCRdb shows in-frame clones only, minus some. The data contain over a million clones, approximately 76% of them singletons. Sequencing was done on a sample of memory CD4+ T cells sorted from blood. As to subset: CD45RA-negative fraction. The receptors stem from a man aged 18 to 35 in good health.

With respect to this clone: Sequence at one end of the junction differs from germline and may be a read error. The rearrangement links TRBV18 to TRBJ1-6, with 7 positions matching TRBD1. Germline-derived CDR1 and CDR2 are KGHSH and LQKENI. The CDR3 spans 13 residues. The CDR3 loop reads CASSPLSGEGQLF. CDR3 DNA: TGTGCCAGCTCACCCCTGTCGGGGGAGGGACAGCTCTTT.

A word on this clone: It may be a read error: a sequence one base away is much more abundant. Here the CDR3 omits its conserved ending phenylalanine or tryptophan, so a read error is the likely source. CDR3 nucleotide sequence: TGTGCCAGCAGCCAAGATGCGGACAGGCGTTCACCCCTCCACCTT. Its translation: CASSQDADRRSPLHL. The chain employs TRBV4-2 and TRBJ1-6; 7 bases fit TRBD1. The J segment lost 9 bases and the V segment lost 0 bases, leaving 5 bases of the junction unmatched. The CDR3 covers 15 residues. Per germline, CDR1 LGHNA and CDR2 YNFKEQ.

The rearrangement joins TRBV7-2 to TRBJ2-7, with a possible D match to TRBD2 (5 bases). Looked up from germline, CDR1 is SGHTA and CDR2 is FQGNSA. This CDR3 has 16 residues. V lost 0 bases, J lost 2 bases, and 14 bases lay in between. CDR3 sequence: CASSLAGGFRPYEQYF. The CDR3 DNA reads TGTGCCAGCAGCTTAGCCGGCGGGTTTAGGCCCTACGAGCAGTACTTC. The variable domain in full, with the rest retrieved from reference TRBV7-2 and TRBJ2-7, is GAGVSQSPSNKVTEKGKDVELRCDPISGHTALYWYRQSLGQGLEFLIYFQGNSAPDKSGLPSDRFSAERTGGSVSTLTIQRTQQEDSAVYLCASSLAGGFRPYEQYFGPGTRLTVT.

The chain recombines TRBV9 with TRBJ1-6; no reliable D call. Trimming cost V 3 bases and J 7 bases, with 11 bases left between them. Germline V gives CDR1 SGDLS, CDR2 YYNGEE. CDR3 length: 14 amino acids. Here the CDR3 reads CASSEGLLNSPLHF. CDR3 nucleotides: TGTGCCAGCAGCGAGGGCCTGTTGAATTCACCCCTCCACTTT.

The J gene is TRBJ1-2, the V gene TRBV14; 8 nucleotides match TRBD1. V shed 2 bases and J 8 bases; nucleotides not matched to a gene: 7. Germline CDR1 and CDR2: SGHDN and FVKESK. The CDR3 consists of 14 residues. The DNA of the CDR3 is TGTGCCAGCAGCCAACGGACAGGGATCTACGGCTACACCTTC. Translating gives CASSQRTGIYGYTF.

For this clone: The identical CDR3 is also encoded by other nucleotide sequences in the sample. The genes are TRBV7-9 and TRBJ1-3, with TRBD1 as a possible D gene (5 bases). The V gene lost 3 bases and the J gene lost 2 bases, with 5 bases spanning the gap. CDR3 length equals 13 residues. CDR1 and CDR2 from the germline V gene are SEHNR and FQNEAQ (reference sequence). The CDR3 is CASSLGAGNTIYF. The CDR3 nucleotides read TGTGCCAGCAGCTTGGGGGCTGGAAACACCATATATTTT. The variable domain in full, completed from reference TRBV7-9 and TRBJ1-3, reads DTGVSQNPRHKITKRGQNVTFRCDPISEHNRLYWYRQTLGQGPEFLTYFQNEAQLEKSRLLSDRFSAERPKGSFSTLEIQRTEQGDSAMYLCASSLGAGNTIYFGEGSWLTVV.

The chain employs TRBV5-4 and TRBJ2-5, with D tentatively TRBD1 (5 bases). V lost 2 bases and J lost 3, with 14 bases in between. The germline V gene encodes CDR1 SGHNT and CDR2 YYREEE (reference sequence). This CDR3 contains 15 residues. CDR3 loop: CASSLTPTEKETQYF. The CDR3 nucleotides read TGTGCCAGCAGCTTAACCCCGACAGAAAAAGAGACCCAGTACTTC.

The CDR3 region is CSTNEDRSAEAFF. In DNA form, the CDR3 reads TGCAGCACAAACGAGGACAGGAGCGCTGAAGCTTTCTTT. The genes are TRBV29-1 and TRBJ1-1; 7 bases are shared with TRBD1. Looked up from germline, CDR1 is SQVTM and CDR2 is ANQGSEA. V lost 8 bases and J lost 6; bases outside the gene matches: 12. This CDR3 spans 13 amino acids.

V is TRBV5-1 and J is TRBJ1-1, with a weak D call TRBD1 (5 bases). Germline loops: CDR1 SGHRS, CDR2 YFSETQ. V dropped 3 bases and J dropped 1 base, with 7 bases sitting between them. This CDR3 region has 13 residues. CDR3 nucleotides: TGCGCCAGCAGCTACCAGGGGAACACTGAAGCTTTCTTT. Translation: CASSYQGNTEAFF.

The chain combines TRBV10-3 with TRBJ2-2, with 9 nucleotides matching TRBD2. V gave up 4 bases and J gave up 1 base; unmatched junction bases: 13. CDR3 length: 19 residues. Germline V gene lookup returns CDR1 ENHRY and CDR2 SYGVKD. This CDR3 is CAISASSGVIVGNTGELFF. Here the CDR3 DNA reads TGTGCCATCAGTGCTTCTAGCGGGGTCATCGTCGGGAACACCGGGGAGCTGTTTTTT.

The chain has TRBV18 and TRBJ2-1; D is undetermined. This CDR3 spans 15 amino acids. Germline V gene sequence: CDR1 KGHSH, CDR2 LQKENI. Trimming stripped 0 bases from V and 2 bases from J, with 8 bases between. The DNA of the CDR3 is TGTGCCAGCTCACCACCGAAACGCACCTACAATGAGCAGTTCTTC. Protein product: CASSPPKRTYNEQFF.

Only one count was recorded for this clone. The chain employs TRBV15 and TRBJ1-6; D is possibly TRBD1 (5 bases). V lost 0 bases to trimming and J lost 5 bases, with 17 bases between them. CDR3 length: 18 amino acids. Germline V CDR1 and CDR2: LNHNV, YYDKDF (reference sequence). The CDR3 region is CATSRDRDLVRNNSPLHF. The CDR3 DNA reads as TGTGCCACCAGCAGAGACAGGGATTTGGTCCGCAATAATTCACCCCTCCACTTT.

To note about this clone: A junction end diverges from the germline sequence, so it may reflect a read error. CDR3 region: CATSFLAGVFF. CDR3 nucleotide sequence: TGTGCCACCAGTTTCTTAGCGGGAGTGTTCTTC. The chain recombines TRBV6-6 with TRBJ2-1; TRBD2 matches at 9 bases. From germline, CDR1 is MNHNY and CDR2 SVGAGI (reference sequence). The length of the CDR3 is 11 residues.

The chain uses TRBV18 and TRBJ2-3, with a weak D call TRBD2 (6 bases). V shed 2 bases and J shed 2 bases, with 14 bases lying between them. CDR3 length equals 16 residues. In germline, CDR1 is KGHSH, CDR2 LQKENI. The CDR3 DNA sequence: TGTGCCAGCTCACCAGCCGGACTACGAGACACAGATACGCAGTATTTT. Protein: CASSPAGLRDTDTQYF.